These 13 T cell receptor beta chains originate from one sample sequenced in a study of OX40 agonist ivuxolimab in advanced cancers. Some clones are missing from TCRdb's copy, which holds only in-frame ones; the method was immunoSEQ multiplex PCR. The sample includes about 15,000 clones, approximately 80% of them seen just once. Sequenced material: CD4+ or CD8+ T cells sorted from blood, taken in a trial of the OX40 agonist ivuxolimab. Every receptor here comes from an adult with an advanced solid tumor such as melanoma, head and neck, liver or kidney cancer.

This chain links TRBV29-1 with TRBJ2-7; 10 nucleotides match TRBD1. V lost 0 bases and J lost 4; bases outside the gene matches: 0. CDR1 is SQVTM and CDR2 is ANQGSEA in the germline V gene. The CDR3 contains 13 residues. As DNA, the CDR3 is TGCAGCGTTGAAGAGGACAGGGGGTACGAGCAGTACTTC. As protein: CSVEEDRGYEQYF.

This chain links TRBV5-1 with TRBJ1-1; D is ambiguous. Germline V lookup: CDR1 SGHRS, CDR2 YFSETQ. This CDR3 contains 11 residues. V gave up 10 bases and J gave up 0 bases, with 7 bases separating them. CDR3 bases: TGCGCCTTAGCTATGAACACTGAAGCTTTCTTT. Translating it yields CALAMNTEAFF.

This clone is termed medium-sized. The chain has TRBV19 and TRBJ1-5; no reliable D call. The CDR3 runs to 13 residues. Looked up from germline, CDR1 is LNHDA and CDR2 is SQIVND (reference sequence). Trimming stripped 3 bases from V and 6 bases from J, with 9 bases between. CDR3 residues: CASSIGLSQPQHF. CDR3 sequence (DNA): TGTGCCAGTAGTATCGGTCTAAGTCAGCCCCAGCATTTT.

A note on this clone: Other DNA sequences in this sample translate to the same CDR3. J is TRBJ2-7 and V is TRBV19; 8 nucleotides line up with TRBD1. Germline assignment: CDR1 LNHDA and CDR2 SQIVND (reference sequence). The CDR3 spans 14 residues. V shed 3 bases and J 1 base; nucleotides not matched to a gene: 2. For the CDR3, the DNA is TGTGCCAGTAGTATTACAGGGGGATCCTACGAGCAGTACTTC. Its protein product is CASSITGGSYEQYF.

The chain recombines TRBV5-6 with TRBJ1-2, with D hard to call. The CDR3 covers 14 residues. The V gene lost 0 bases and the J gene lost 8 bases, with 14 bases spanning the gap. Per germline, CDR1 SGHDT and CDR2 YYEEEE. DNA of the CDR3: TGTGCCAGCAGCTTGGAAAACGGATTCGGGGGCTACACCTTC. Translated, it gives CASSLENGFGGYTF. The full variable domain, its missing parts supplied by reference TRBV5-6 and TRBJ1-2, is DAGVTQSPTHLIKTRGQQVTLRCSPKSGHDTVSWYQQALGQGPQFIFQYYEEEERQRGNFPDRFSGHQFPNYSSELNVNALLLGDSALYLCASSLENGFGGYTFGSGTRLTVV.

This clone has more than one count but fewer than ten. This sequence joins TRBV6-8 and TRBJ1-2; D unresolved. Germline values: CDR1 MNHGY, CDR2 SAAAGT. V lost 6 bases and J lost 5, with 13 bases in between. This CDR3 is built from 13 residues. Here the CDR3 DNA reads TGTGCCAGCAGCGACTTCAGTTATTATGGCTACACCTTC. Amino acids: CASSDFSYYGYTF.

V usage is TRBV19 and J usage is TRBJ1-4; TRBD1 matches 7 bases. Per the germline V gene, CDR1 is LNHDA and CDR2 is SQIVND (reference sequence). V gave up 5 bases and J gave up 1 base; unmatched junction bases: 4. This CDR3 is built from 15 residues. DNA of the CDR3: TGTGCCAGTAGTCCCGCAGGGGGAACTAATGAAAAACTGTTTTTT. This encodes CASSPAGGTNEKLFF.

The chain couples TRBV15 to TRBJ1-5; D is unresolved. Looked up from germline, CDR1 is LNHNV and CDR2 is YYDKDF (reference sequence). The length of the CDR3 is 13 residues. Between the trimmed V and J ends, which lost 5 bases and 6 bases, there was a span of 11 bases. In DNA form, the CDR3 reads TGTGCCACCAGCCCTTGGGAAAGTCAGCCCCAGCATTTT. Amino acids: CATSPWESQPQHF.

The V call is TRBV6-6, the J call TRBJ1-1; D not resolved. This CDR3 spans 13 amino acids. Germline V CDR1 and CDR2: MNHNY, SVGAGI (reference sequence). Trimming removed 6 bases from V and 2 bases from J, with 10 bases in between. As DNA, the CDR3 is TGTGCCAGCAGCTGGACGGACAACACTGAAGCTTTCTTT. This sequence encodes CASSWTDNTEAFF.

The gene calls are TRBV4-1 and TRBJ2-5, with 8 bases matching TRBD2. Trimming removed 3 bases from V and 4 bases from J; junction bases left unmatched: 7. CDR1 and CDR2 (germline): MGHRA, YSYEKL. The CDR3 runs 15 residues. For the CDR3, the DNA is TGCGCCAGCAGCCATGCGGGGGGCGGTAGAGAGACCCAGTACTTC. As protein: CASSHAGGGRETQYF.

This clone was seen a handful of times. The chain recombines TRBV4-3 with TRBJ1-5; D ambiguous. CDR3 size: 13 residues. V shed 4 bases and J shed 7 bases, with 11 bases lying between them. The V gene's germline CDR1 is LGHNA and CDR2 YSLEER. The CDR3 nucleotides are TGCGCCAGCAGCCCAGAGTTGCGGCAGCCCCAGCATTTT. Translating it yields CASSPELRQPQHF.

This chain joins TRBV13 and TRBJ1-2; D ambiguous. There are 13 residues in the CDR3. Trimming stripped 0 bases from V and 4 bases from J, with 6 bases between. Per germline, CDR1 PRHDT and CDR2 FYEKMQ (reference sequence). CDR3: CASSLGGPYGYTF. The CDR3 nucleotides are TGTGCCAGCAGCTTAGGGGGCCCCTATGGCTACACCTTC.

The genes are TRBV6-5 and TRBJ1-2, with TRBD1 matching 10 bases. This CDR3 contains 13 residues. The germline V gene has CDR1 MNHEY and CDR2 SVGAGI. The V gene end was trimmed by 6 bases and the J gene end by 10 bases; junction bases not matched to a gene: 8. CDR3 sequence reads: CASSGQGGYVYTF. The CDR3 DNA reads TGTGCCAGCAGCGGACAGGGGGGATACGTCTACACCTTC.